Listed below are T cell receptor beta chains from one sample, sequenced in a study of control samples from healthy donors and cancer patients. Measured with immunoSEQ multiplex PCR; TCRdb has only the in-frame clones, and not every one. The sample records some 71,000 clones, 90% being singletons. Sequencing was performed on PBMCs. The receptors were gathered from a woman aged 45 to 65 with colorectal cancer. Each CDR3 is given with its conserved first and last residue. The D gene is left open where the match is weak. Size is stated for part of the rows, as once, few or many counts, or as a class when the clone is expanded.

V: TRBV5-1
size: .
D: TRBD1
length: 16
J: TRBJ2-7
DNA: TGCGCCAGCAGCTTAGGGACAGGGGGTTCCAACTACGAGCAGTACTTC
CDR3: CASSLGTGGSNYEQYF

V: TRBV5-1
size: .
D: TRBD1
length: 15
J: TRBJ1-1
DNA: TGCGCCAGCAGCTTGGATACAGGGGTGAACACTGAAGCTTTCTTT
CDR3: CASSLDTGVNTEAFF

V: TRBV28
size: .
D: .
length: 12
J: TRBJ2-7
DNA: TGTGCCAGCAGTTTGAAGCTTTACGAGCAGTACTTC
CDR3: CASSLKLYEQYF

V: TRBV18
size: .
D: TRBD1
length: 17
J: TRBJ1-4
DNA: TGTGCCAGCTCATCGACAAGTGCCGGGACAGGGAATGAAAAACTGTTTTTT
CDR3: CASSSTSAGTGNEKLFF

V: TRBV28
size: .
D: TRBD1
length: 15
J: TRBJ2-5
DNA: TGTGCCAGCACCTCAACTCAGGGGGACCAAGAGACCCAGTACTTC
CDR3: CASTSTQGDQETQYF

V: TRBV27
size: .
D: TRBD1
length: 16
J: TRBJ2-7
DNA: TGTGCCAGCAGTTTTAGCATGGGACAGGGAATATACGAGCAGTACTTC
CDR3: CASSFSMGQGIYEQYF

V: TRBV30
size: .
D: TRBD1
length: 16
J: TRBJ2-7
DNA: TGTGCCTGGAGTGGGCCCCGGGACAGGAGCCCCTACGAGCAGTACTTC
CDR3: CAWSGPRDRSPYEQYF

V: TRBV7-8
size: .
D: .
length: 14
J: TRBJ1-2
DNA: TGTGCCAGCAGTCAACCCTCGGACAGCTATGGCTACACCTTC
CDR3: CASSQPSDSYGYTF

V: TRBV29-1
size: .
D: TRBD1
length: 13
J: TRBJ2-7
DNA: TGCAGCGTCGTGACAGGGGGGGAGGGCGAGCAGTACTTC
CDR3: CSVVTGGEGEQYF

V: TRBV19
size: .
D: TRBD2
length: 15
J: TRBJ2-1
DNA: TGTGCCAGTAGGCCGGGACTAGCGGGCCACAATGAGCAGTTCTTC
CDR3: CASRPGLAGHNEQFF

V: TRBV28
size: .
D: TRBD1
length: 11
J: TRBJ2-5
DNA: TGTGCCAGCTCAGGGGGAGAGACCCAGTACTTC
CDR3: CASSGGETQYF

V: TRBV7-3
size: .
D: TRBD1
length: 13
J: TRBJ1-1
DNA: TGTGCCAGCAGCAAGGACAGGGACACTGAAGCTTTCTTT
CDR3: CASSKDRDTEAFF

V: TRBV9
size: once
D: .
length: 14
J: TRBJ2-1
DNA: TGTGCCAGCAGCGTAGTGCTGCAGACCAATGAGCAGTTCTTC
CDR3: CASSVVLQTNEQFF

V: TRBV18
size: .
D: .
length: 13
J: TRBJ1-4
DNA: TGTGCCAGCTCCTCACAACGAGGGGAAAAACTGTTTTTT
CDR3: CASSSQRGEKLFF

V: TRBV2
size: .
D: .
length: 19
J: TRBJ1-3
DNA: TGTGCCAGCAGTACGGACGGTTCCCGGATTTCAAGCTCTGGAAACACCATATATTTT
CDR3: CASSTDGSRISSSGNTIYF

V: TRBV29-1
size: few
D: .
length: 14
J: TRBJ2-7
DNA: TGCAGCGTTGAAGATAACGGGGAGGCCTACGAGCAGTACTTC
CDR3: CSVEDNGEAYEQYF

V: TRBV5-1
size: .
D: .
length: 14
J: TRBJ2-1
DNA: TGCGCCAGCAGCTTGACCGGAGCCTACAATGAGCAGTTCTTC
CDR3: CASSLTGAYNEQFF

V: TRBV5-1
size: .
D: TRBD1
length: 15
J: TRBJ1-2
DNA: TGCGCCAGCAACCATGGACAGGACGACTTCTATGGCTACACCTTC
CDR3: CASNHGQDDFYGYTF

V: TRBV2
size: .
D: .
length: 12
J: TRBJ2-3
DNA: TGTGCCAGCAGCAAGATGGCAGATACGCAGTATTTT
CDR3: CASSKMADTQYF

V: TRBV5-8
size: .
D: .
length: 13
J: TRBJ1-2
DNA: TGTGCCAGCAGCTATTCACCCAACTATGGCTACACCTTC
CDR3: CASSYSPNYGYTF

V: TRBV10-3
size: .
D: .
length: 18
J: TRBJ2-6
DNA: TGTGCCATCAGTGACCGCGGGGCTCTCAGCTCTGGGGCCAACGTCCTGACTTTC
CDR3: CAISDRGALSSGANVLTF

V: TRBV10-3
size: .
D: .
length: 14
J: TRBJ1-6
DNA: TGTGCCATCACCCAGGGCGGGCGTTATTCACCCCTCCACTTT
CDR3: CAITQGGRYSPLHF

V: TRBV10-1
size: .
D: TRBD1
length: 16
J: TRBJ2-1
DNA: TGCGCCAGCAGTCCCGGGACAGGGGCCATGCTCAATGAGCAGTTCTTC
CDR3: CASSPGTGAMLNEQFF